This paragraph covers one T cell receptor (beta chain) sequence. Via MiXCR, TCRdb re-called the 5' RACE reads, giving one row per CDR3 protein. Among some 62,000 distinct CDR3 sequences listed, around a fifth were seen once. Sequences were obtained from memory CD4+ T cells sorted from a lymph node. The subset was: memory CD4+ T cells, CD4+CD45RO+CD25-. The source of this sequence is a female donor with breast cancer.

CDR3 region: CASGDVYQPQHF. CDR3 sequence (DNA): TGTGCCAGCGGGGACGTGTATCAGCCCCAGCATTTT. The rearrangement joins TRBV19 to TRBJ1-5; D possibly corresponds to TRBD1 (5 bases). Germline CDR1 is LNHDA and CDR2 is SQIVND (reference sequence). CDR3 length: 12 amino acids. Trimming left V 9 bases short and J 5 bases short, with 11 bases between.